These T cell receptor beta chains were read from a single sample in a study of blood T cell repertoires in COVID-19. The repertoire was sequenced with immunoSEQ multiplex PCR; TCRdb's copy has only in-frame clones and lacks some. The sample holds a few hundred thousand clones, about 80% seen once. The sample consisted of peripheral blood. The receptors stem from a human donor in a cohort sampled during active COVID-19. Both conserved end residues are part of each CDR3. A D gene is named only where the DNA matches it firmly. Size tells how often a clone was seen (once, few, many) or the class of an expanded clone, and some rows leave it out.

TRBJ2-7,NA,TRBV11-1,NA,CASSQISGSYEQYF,TGTGCCAGCAGCCAGATTTCGGGCTCCTACGAGCAGTACTTC
TRBJ2-2,TRBD1,TRBV5-1,NA,CASSWGQGVTGELFF,TGCGCCAGCAGCTGGGGACAGGGGGTAACCGGGGAGCTGTTTTTT
TRBJ2-5,NA,TRBV24-1,few,CATSDLAGTQETQYF,TGTGCCACCAGTGATTTGGCAGGTACCCAAGAGACCCAGTACTTC
TRBJ1-2,NA,TRBV19,NA,CASCIAPGAGGYTF,TGTGCCAGTTGTATCGCTCCAGGGGCTGGTGGCTACACCTTC
TRBJ2-3,TRBD2,TRBV7-9,NA,CASSLAGADTDTQYF,TGTGCCAGCAGCCTAGCGGGGGCCGACACAGATACGCAGTATTTT
TRBJ2-7,TRBD1,TRBV7-8,NA,CASSLGRTGVYEQYF,TGTGCCAGCAGCTTAGGTCGGACAGGGGTCTACGAGCAGTACTTC
TRBJ2-7,TRBD1,TRBV6-6,NA,CASSYSTGTGGDEQYF,TGTGCCAGCAGTTACTCTACCGGGACAGGGGGCGACGAGCAGTACTTC
TRBJ2-3,TRBD1,TRBV9,NA,CASSFGTGSGTDTQYF,TGTGCCAGCAGCTTTGGGACAGGTTCTGGCACAGATACGCAGTATTTT
TRBJ1-1,NA,TRBV12-3/TRBV12-4,NA,CASSPYRDAEAFF,TGTGCCAGCAGCCCATACAGGGACGCTGAAGCTTTCTTT
TRBJ1-1,TRBD1,TRBV5-1,NA,CASSIGQGRGNTEAFF,TGCGCCAGCAGCATTGGACAGGGGAGGGGGAACACTGAAGCTTTCTTT
TRBJ2-3,NA,TRBV9,NA,CASSVGLLASADTQYF,TGTGCCAGCAGCGTAGGGTTACTAGCTTCAGCAGATACGCAGTATTTT
TRBJ2-1,TRBD1,TRBV2,NA,CASRRTGIDNEQFF,TGTGCCAGCAGGAGGACAGGGATTGACAATGAGCAGTTCTTC
TRBJ1-6,NA,TRBV27,NA,CASSSKRRVGGSPLHF,TGTGCCAGCAGTTCAAAACGAAGGGTAGGAGGATCACCCCTCCACTTT
TRBJ1-1,NA,TRBV27,NA,CASSLFGREMNTEAFF,TGTGCCAGCAGTTTATTCGGGAGGGAGATGAACACTGAAGCTTTCTTT
TRBJ2-5,TRBD2,TRBV18,NA,CASQAGIQETQYF,TGTGCCAGTCAAGCGGGGATCCAAGAGACCCAGTACTTC
TRBJ1-1,NA,TRBV5-1,few,CASSLSTNTEAFF,TGCGCCAGCAGCTTGAGTACAAACACTGAAGCTTTCTTT
TRBJ2-1,TRBD1,TRBV7-9,NA,CASTSRTGAYNEQFF,TGTGCCAGCACCTCCAGGACAGGAGCCTACAATGAGCAGTTCTTC
TRBJ1-6,NA,TRBV19,NA,CASREVVNSPLHF,TGTGCCAGTAGGGAGGTCGTTAATTCACCCCTCCACTTT
TRBJ1-4,NA,TRBV7-2,NA,CASSSPAGRETNEKLFF,TGTGCCAGCAGCTCACCCGCGGGACGGGAAACTAATGAAAAACTGTTTTTT
TRBJ2-7,NA,TRBV6-5,NA,CASRKGGVGSREQYF,TGTGCCAGCAGGAAAGGGGGGGTAGGGTCTCGGGAGCAGTACTTC
TRBJ2-2,TRBD1,TRBV11-2,NA,CASSLVGGWELFF,TGTGCCAGCAGCTTAGTAGGGGGCTGGGAGCTGTTTTTT
TRBJ2-1,NA,TRBV10-3,NA,CAISEEDYLGNEQFF,TGTGCCATCAGTGAGGAGGACTACCTAGGGAATGAGCAGTTCTTC
TRBJ2-3,NA,TRBV10-1,NA,CASSSPGTYGTDTQYF,TGCGCCAGCAGTTCTCCCGGGACTTACGGCACAGATACGCAGTATTTT
TRBJ2-1,TRBD1,TRBV15,NA,CATSRPGQQNARNEQFF,TGTGCCACCAGCAGGCCGGGACAGCAGAACGCTCGCAATGAGCAGTTCTTC
TRBJ2-2,NA,TRBV10-3,NA,CAISESGGGTGELFF,TGTGCCATCAGTGAGTCAGGCGGAGGGACCGGGGAGCTGTTTTTT
TRBJ1-6,NA,TRBV6-1,NA,CASSEETRSSSYNSPLHF,TGTGCCAGCAGTGAAGAGACAAGGTCGAGCTCCTATAATTCACCCCTCCACTTT
TRBJ2-7,NA,TRBV19,NA,CASSITAGLEQYF,TGTGCCAGTAGTATAACGGCAGGGCTCGAGCAGTACTTC
TRBJ2-5,TRBD1,TRBV7-2,NA,CASSSRTGGVETQYF,TGTGCCAGCAGCTCCCGGACAGGGGGCGTTGAGACCCAGTACTTC
TRBJ2-7,TRBD1,TRBV19,NA,CASSIRGPTYEQYF,TGTGCCAGTAGTATCAGGGGGCCGACCTACGAGCAGTACTTC
TRBJ1-4,TRBD1,TRBV5-1,NA,CASRGRTGQNEKLFF,TGCGCCAGCAGAGGCCGGACAGGGCAGAATGAAAAACTGTTTTTT
TRBJ2-1,TRBD2,TRBV14,NA,CASRSTSGRPYNEQFF,TGTGCCAGCAGGTCGACTAGCGGGAGGCCCTACAATGAGCAGTTCTTC
TRBJ1-3,NA,TRBV11-2,NA,CASSLDLSGNTIYF,TGTGCCAGCAGCTTAGACCTCTCTGGAAACACCATATATTTT
TRBJ2-3,NA,TRBV9,NA,CASSVDGGSAQYF,TGTGCCAGCAGCGTAGATGGCGGGTCGGCGCAGTATTTT
TRBJ2-1,TRBD2,TRBV6-5,NA,CASREGLAGAREQFF,TGTGCCAGCAGAGAGGGGCTAGCGGGAGCGAGGGAGCAGTTCTTC
TRBJ2-7,NA,TRBV5-6,NA,CASSLVELGYEQYF,TGTGCCAGCAGCTTGGTGGAGTTGGGCTACGAGCAGTACTTC
TRBJ2-1,TRBD2,TRBV24-1,NA,CATSDPRLAGLYNEQFF,TGTGCCACCAGTGATCCAAGACTAGCGGGGCTCTACAATGAGCAGTTCTTC
TRBJ1-3,NA,TRBV15,NA,CATSRSRTGNTIYF,TGTGCCACCAGCAGAAGCCGCACTGGAAACACCATATATTTT
TRBJ2-1,NA,TRBV5-1,NA,CASSLWENNEQFF,TGCGCCAGCAGCTTGTGGGAGAACAATGAGCAGTTCTTC
TRBJ1-1,NA,TRBV7-9,once,CASSLETGNTEAFF,TGTGCCAGCAGCTTAGAGACAGGGAACACTGAAGCTTTCTTT
TRBJ2-1,NA,TRBV29-1,NA,CSVEERTFSGEQFF,TGCAGCGTTGAAGAGCGGACATTCTCGGGTGAGCAGTTCTTC
TRBJ2-7,NA,TRBV6-2/TRBV6-3,once,CASSKTGYEQYF,TGTGCCAGCAGCAAGACAGGCTACGAGCAGTACTTC
TRBJ1-1,NA,TRBV5-5,NA,CASSLGGGPDTEAFF,TGTGCCAGCAGCTTGGGCGGGGGGCCCGACACTGAAGCTTTCTTT
TRBJ2-2,TRBD1,TRBV6-1,few,CASSDYRGQGTGELFF,TGTGCCAGCAGTGACTACAGGGGGCAGGGCACCGGGGAGCTGTTTTTT
TRBJ1-6,NA,TRBV5-8,NA,CASSLAGGNSPLHF,TGTGCCAGCAGCTTGGCCGGAGGGAATTCACCCCTCCACTTT
TRBJ2-3,NA,TRBV3-1/TRBV3-2,NA,CASSQDDSITDTQYF,TGTGCCAGCAGCCAAGACGACTCTATCACAGATACGCAGTATTTT
TRBJ1-1,NA,TRBV9,NA,CASSSRQDLEAFF,TGTGCCAGCAGTTCCAGACAGGATCTTGAAGCTTTCTTT
TRBJ2-3,NA,TRBV20-1,NA,CSASSRPSTDTQYF,TGCAGTGCTAGTTCTAGACCTAGCACAGATACGCAGTATTTT
TRBJ2-3,TRBD2,TRBV7-2,NA,CASSLDPSGGLTDTQYF,TGTGCCAGCAGCTTAGATCCTAGCGGGGGGCTCACAGATACGCAGTATTTT
TRBJ1-6,NA,TRBV6-4,NA,CASSALDMTASPLHF,TGTGCCAGCAGTGCCTTAGACATGACGGCCTCACCCCTCCACTTT
TRBJ2-7,TRBD2,TRBV6-2/TRBV6-3,NA,CASSYSRTSVLSYEQYF,TGTGCCAGCAGTTACTCAAGGACTAGCGTCCTCTCCTACGAGCAGTACTTC
TRBJ1-5,NA,TRBV3-1/TRBV3-2,NA,CASRDEVFFRPGRNQPQHF,TGTGCCAGCAGGGACGAGGTTTTCTTTCGGCCTGGGAGGAATCAGCCCCAGCATTTT
TRBJ1-1,NA,TRBV2,few,CASCKEGGTTEAFF,TGTGCCAGCTGCAAAGAGGGTGGCACTACTGAAGCTTTCTTT
TRBJ1-4,NA,TRBV28,NA,CASSLPPEKLFF,TGTGCCAGCAGTTTACCCCCGGAAAAACTGTTTTTT